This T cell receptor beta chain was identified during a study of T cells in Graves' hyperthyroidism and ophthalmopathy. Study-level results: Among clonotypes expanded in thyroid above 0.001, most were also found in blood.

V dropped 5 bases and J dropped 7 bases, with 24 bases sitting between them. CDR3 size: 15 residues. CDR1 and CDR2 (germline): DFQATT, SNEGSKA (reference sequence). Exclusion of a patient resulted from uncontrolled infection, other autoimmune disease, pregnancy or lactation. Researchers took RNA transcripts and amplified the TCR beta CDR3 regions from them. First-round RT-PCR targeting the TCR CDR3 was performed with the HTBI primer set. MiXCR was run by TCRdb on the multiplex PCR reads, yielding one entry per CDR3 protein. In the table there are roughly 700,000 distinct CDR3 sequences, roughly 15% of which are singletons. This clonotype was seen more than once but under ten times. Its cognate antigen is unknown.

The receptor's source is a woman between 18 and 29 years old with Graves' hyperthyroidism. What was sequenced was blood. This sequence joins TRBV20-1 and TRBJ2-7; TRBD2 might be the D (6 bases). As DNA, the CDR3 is TGCAGTGCTGCAAAGCCGGGAGCTGGCACGTATGAGCAGTACTTC. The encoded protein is CSAAKPGAGTYEQYF.